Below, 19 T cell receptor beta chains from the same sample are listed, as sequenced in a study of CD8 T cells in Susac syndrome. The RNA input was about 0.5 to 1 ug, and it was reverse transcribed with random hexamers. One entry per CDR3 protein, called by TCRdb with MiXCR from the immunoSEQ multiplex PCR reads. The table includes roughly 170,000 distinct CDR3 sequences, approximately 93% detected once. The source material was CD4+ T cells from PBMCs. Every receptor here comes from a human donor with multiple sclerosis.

CDR3 nucleotides: TGTGCCAGCAGTTTAGACCAGGGTGGTTTTAATTCACCCCTCCACTTT. Translating it yields CASSLDQGGFNSPLHF. The chain joins TRBV12-3 or TRBV12-4 to TRBJ1-6; D may be TRBD1 (5 bases). CDR3 size: 16 residues. Trimming cost V 1 base and J 6 bases, with 13 bases left between them.

CDR3 amino acids: CASIRSSQETQYF. CDR3 coding DNA: TGTGCCAGCATCCGAAGTTCCCAAGAGACCCAGTACTTC. This chain connects TRBV2 to TRBJ2-5; D not certain. CDR3 length: 13 residues. V gave up 7 bases and J gave up 1 base, with 10 bases separating them. Germline V gives CDR1 SNHLY, CDR2 FYNNEI. The full variable domain, in which reference TRBV2 and TRBJ2-5 provide the parts outside the CDR3, is EPEVTQTPSHQVTQMGQEVILRCVPISNHLYFYWYRQILGQKVEFLVSFYNNEISEKSEIFDDQFSVERPDGSNFTLKIRSTKLEDSAMYFCASIRSSQETQYFGPGTRLLVL.

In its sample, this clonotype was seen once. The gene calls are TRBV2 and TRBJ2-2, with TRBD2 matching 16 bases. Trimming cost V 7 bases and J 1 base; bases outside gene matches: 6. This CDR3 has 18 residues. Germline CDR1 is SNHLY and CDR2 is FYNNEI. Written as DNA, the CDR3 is TGTGCCAGCACCCCGGGACTAGCGGGGGGGATGAACACCGGGGAGCTGTTTTTT. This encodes CASTPGLAGGMNTGELFF. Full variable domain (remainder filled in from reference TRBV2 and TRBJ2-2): EPEVTQTPSHQVTQMGQEVILRCVPISNHLYFYWYRQILGQKVEFLVSFYNNEISEKSEIFDDQFSVERPDGSNFTLKIRSTKLEDSAMYFCASTPGLAGGMNTGELFFGEGSRLTVL.

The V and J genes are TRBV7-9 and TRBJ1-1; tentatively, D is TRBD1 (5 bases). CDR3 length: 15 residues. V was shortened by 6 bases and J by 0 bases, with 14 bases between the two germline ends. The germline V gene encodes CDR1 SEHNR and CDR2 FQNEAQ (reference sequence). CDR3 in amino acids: CASSTQGVMNTEAFF. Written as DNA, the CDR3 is TGTGCCAGCAGTACTCAAGGGGTTATGAACACTGAAGCTTTCTTT. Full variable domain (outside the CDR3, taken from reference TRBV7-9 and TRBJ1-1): DTGVSQNPRHKITKRGQNVTFRCDPISEHNRLYWYRQTLGQGPEFLTYFQNEAQLEKSRLLSDRFSAERPKGSFSTLEIQRTEQGDSAMYLCASSTQGVMNTEAFFGQGTRLTVV.

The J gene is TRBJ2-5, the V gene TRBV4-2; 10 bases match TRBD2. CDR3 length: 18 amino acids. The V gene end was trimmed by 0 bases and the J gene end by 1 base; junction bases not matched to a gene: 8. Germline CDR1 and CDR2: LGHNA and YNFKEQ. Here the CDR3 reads CASSQDLLAGASQETQYF. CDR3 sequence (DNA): TGTGCCAGCAGCCAAGATCTTCTAGCGGGGGCGTCCCAAGAGACCCAGTACTTC.

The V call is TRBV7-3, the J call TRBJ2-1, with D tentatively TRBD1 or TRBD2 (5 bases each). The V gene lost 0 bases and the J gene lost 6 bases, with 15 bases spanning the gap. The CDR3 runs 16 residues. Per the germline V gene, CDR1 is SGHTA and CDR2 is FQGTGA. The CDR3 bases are TGTGCCAGCAGCTTAACTTATGGGACCAACCCCAATGAGCAGTTCTTC. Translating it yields CASSLTYGTNPNEQFF.

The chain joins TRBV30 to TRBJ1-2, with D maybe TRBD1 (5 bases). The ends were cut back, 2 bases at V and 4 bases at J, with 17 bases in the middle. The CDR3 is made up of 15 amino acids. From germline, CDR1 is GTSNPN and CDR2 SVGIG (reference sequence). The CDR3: CAWSPRVLVLYGYTF. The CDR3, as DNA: TGTGCCTGGAGTCCCAGGGTATTGGTCCTCTATGGCTACACCTTC.

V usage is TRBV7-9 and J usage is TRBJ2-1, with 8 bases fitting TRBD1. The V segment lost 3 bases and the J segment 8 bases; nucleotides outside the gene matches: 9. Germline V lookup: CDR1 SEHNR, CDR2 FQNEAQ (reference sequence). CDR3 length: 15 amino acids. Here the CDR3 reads CASSLTGEGHHEQFF. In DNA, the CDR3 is TGTGCCAGCAGCTTGACAGGGGAAGGTCACCATGAGCAGTTCTTC.

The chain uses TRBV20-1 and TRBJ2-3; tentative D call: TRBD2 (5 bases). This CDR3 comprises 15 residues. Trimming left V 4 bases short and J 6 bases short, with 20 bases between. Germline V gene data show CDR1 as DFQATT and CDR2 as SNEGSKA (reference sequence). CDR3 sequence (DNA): TGCAGTGCTACCCCCGAAGGGTCTAGCCGCGATACGCAGTATTTT. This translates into CSATPEGSSRDTQYF.

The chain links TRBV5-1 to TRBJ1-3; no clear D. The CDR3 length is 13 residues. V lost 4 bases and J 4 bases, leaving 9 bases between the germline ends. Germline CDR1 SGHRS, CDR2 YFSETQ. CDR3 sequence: CASSNGEGNTIYF. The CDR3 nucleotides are TGCGCCAGCAGCAATGGGGAAGGAAACACCATATATTTT.

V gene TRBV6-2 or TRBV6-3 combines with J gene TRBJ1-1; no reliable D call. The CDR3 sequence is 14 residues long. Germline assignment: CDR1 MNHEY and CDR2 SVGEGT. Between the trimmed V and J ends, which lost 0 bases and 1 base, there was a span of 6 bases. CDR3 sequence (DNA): TGTGCCAGCAGTTACTCGATGGAGAACACTGAAGCTTTCTTT. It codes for CASSYSMENTEAFF.

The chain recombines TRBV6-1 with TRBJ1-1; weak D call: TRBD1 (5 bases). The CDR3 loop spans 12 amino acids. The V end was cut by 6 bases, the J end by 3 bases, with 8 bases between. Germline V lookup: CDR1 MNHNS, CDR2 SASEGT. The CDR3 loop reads CASRGRYTEAFF. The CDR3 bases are TGTGCCAGCAGGGGACGGTACACTGAAGCTTTCTTT.

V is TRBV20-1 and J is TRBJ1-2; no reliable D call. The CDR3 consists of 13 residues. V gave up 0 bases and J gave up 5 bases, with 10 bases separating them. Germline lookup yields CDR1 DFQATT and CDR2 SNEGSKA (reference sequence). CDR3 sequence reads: CSARDAAGYGYTF. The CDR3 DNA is TGCAGTGCTAGAGACGCAGCGGGGTATGGCTACACCTTC.

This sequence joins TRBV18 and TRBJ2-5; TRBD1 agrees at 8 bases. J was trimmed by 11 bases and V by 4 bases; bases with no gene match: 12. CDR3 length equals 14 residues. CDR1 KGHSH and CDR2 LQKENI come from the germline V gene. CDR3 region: CASSLSSDREKQYF. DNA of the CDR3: TGTGCCAGCTCACTCTCCTCGGACAGGGAAAAGCAGTACTTC. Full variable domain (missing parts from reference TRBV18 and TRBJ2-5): NAGVMQNPRHLVRRRGQEARLRCSPMKGHSHVYWYRQLPEEGLKFMVYLQKENIIDESGMPKERFSAEFPKEGPSILRIQQVVRGDSAAYFCASSLSSDREKQYFGPGTRLLVL.

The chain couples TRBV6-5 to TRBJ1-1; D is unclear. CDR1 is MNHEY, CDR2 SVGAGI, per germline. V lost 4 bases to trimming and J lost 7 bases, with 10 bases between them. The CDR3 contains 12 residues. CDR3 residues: CASSSQAYEAFF. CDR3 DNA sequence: TGTGCCAGCAGTTCCCAGGCATATGAAGCTTTCTTT.

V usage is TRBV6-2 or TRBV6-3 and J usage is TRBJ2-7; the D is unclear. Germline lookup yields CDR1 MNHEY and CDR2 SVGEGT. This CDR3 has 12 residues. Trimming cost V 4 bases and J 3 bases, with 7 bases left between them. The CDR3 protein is CASSFSVYEQYF. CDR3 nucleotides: TGTGCCAGCAGTTTCTCCGTCTACGAGCAGTACTTC.

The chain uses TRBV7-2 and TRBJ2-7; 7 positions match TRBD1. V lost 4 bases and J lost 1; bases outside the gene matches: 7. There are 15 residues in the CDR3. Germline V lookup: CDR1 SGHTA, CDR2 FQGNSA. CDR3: CASSSFRQGSYEQYF. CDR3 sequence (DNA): TGTGCCAGCAGCTCCTTCAGACAGGGATCCTACGAGCAGTACTTC. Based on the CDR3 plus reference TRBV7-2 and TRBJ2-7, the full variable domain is GAGVSQSPSNKVTEKGKDVELRCDPISGHTALYWYRQSLGQGLEFLIYFQGNSAPDKSGLPSDRFSAERTGGSVSTLTIQRTQQEDSAVYLCASSSFRQGSYEQYFGPGTRLTVT.

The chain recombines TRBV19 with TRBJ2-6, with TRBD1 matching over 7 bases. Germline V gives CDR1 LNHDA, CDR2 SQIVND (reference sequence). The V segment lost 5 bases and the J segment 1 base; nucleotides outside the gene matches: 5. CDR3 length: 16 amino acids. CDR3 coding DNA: TGTGCCAGTAGTCGTCAGACAGGGTCTGGGGCCAACGTCCTGACTTTC. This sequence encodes CASSRQTGSGANVLTF. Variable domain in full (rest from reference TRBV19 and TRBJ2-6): DGGITQSPKYLFRKEGQNVTLSCEQNLNHDAMYWYRQDPGQGLRLIYYSQIVNDFQKGDIAEGYSVSREKKESFPLTVTSAQKNPTAFYLCASSRQTGSGANVLTFGAGSRLTVL.

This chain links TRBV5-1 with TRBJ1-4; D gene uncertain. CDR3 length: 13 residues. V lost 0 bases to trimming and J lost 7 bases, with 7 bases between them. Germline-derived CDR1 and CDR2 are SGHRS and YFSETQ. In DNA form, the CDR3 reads TGCGCCAGCAGCTTGGACCAAGGTGAAAAACTGTTTTTT. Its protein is CASSLDQGEKLFF.